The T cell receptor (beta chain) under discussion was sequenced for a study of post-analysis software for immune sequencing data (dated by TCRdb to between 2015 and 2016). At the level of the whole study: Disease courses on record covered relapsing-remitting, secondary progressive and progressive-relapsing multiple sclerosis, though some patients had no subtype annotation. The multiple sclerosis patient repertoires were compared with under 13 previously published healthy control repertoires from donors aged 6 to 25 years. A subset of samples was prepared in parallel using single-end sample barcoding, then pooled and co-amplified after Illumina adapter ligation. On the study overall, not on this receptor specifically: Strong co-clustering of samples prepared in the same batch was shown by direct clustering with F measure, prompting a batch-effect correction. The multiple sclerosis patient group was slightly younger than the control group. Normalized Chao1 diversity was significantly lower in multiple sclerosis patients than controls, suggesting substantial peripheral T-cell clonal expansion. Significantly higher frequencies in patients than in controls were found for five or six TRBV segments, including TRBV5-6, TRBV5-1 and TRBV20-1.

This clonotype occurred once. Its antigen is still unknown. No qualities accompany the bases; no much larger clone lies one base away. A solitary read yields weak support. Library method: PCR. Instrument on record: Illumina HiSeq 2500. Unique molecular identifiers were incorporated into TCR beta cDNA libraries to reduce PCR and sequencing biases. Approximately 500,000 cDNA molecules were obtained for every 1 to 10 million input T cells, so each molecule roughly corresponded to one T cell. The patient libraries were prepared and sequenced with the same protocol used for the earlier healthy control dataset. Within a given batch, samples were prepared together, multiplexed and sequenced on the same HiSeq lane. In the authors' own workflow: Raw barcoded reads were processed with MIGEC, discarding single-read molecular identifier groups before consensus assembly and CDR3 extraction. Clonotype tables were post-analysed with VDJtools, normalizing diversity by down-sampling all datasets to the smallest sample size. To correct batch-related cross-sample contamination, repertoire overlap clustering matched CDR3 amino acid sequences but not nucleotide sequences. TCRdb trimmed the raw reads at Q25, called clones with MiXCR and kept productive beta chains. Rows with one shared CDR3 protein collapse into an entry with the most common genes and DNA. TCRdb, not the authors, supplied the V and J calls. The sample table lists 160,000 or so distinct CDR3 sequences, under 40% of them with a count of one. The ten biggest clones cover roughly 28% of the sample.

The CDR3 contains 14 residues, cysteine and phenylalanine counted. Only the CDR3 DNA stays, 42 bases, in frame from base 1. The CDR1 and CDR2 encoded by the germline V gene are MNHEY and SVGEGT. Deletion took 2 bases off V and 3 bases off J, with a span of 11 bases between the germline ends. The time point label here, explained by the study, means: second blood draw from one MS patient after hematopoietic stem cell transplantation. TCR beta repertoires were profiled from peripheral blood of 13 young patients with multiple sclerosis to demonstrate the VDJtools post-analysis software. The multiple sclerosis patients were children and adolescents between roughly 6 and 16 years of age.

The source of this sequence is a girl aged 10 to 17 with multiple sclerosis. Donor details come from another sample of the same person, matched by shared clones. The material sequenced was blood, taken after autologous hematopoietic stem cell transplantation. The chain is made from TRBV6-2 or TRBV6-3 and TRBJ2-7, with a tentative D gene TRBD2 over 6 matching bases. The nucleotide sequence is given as TGTGCCAGCAGTTACGGTCAGGAGGGCTACGAGCAGTACTTC. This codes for CASSYGQEGYEQYF.